This T cell receptor (beta chain) was recovered during a study of T cells in Graves' hyperthyroidism and ophthalmopathy. General study points: Also found in blood were most expanded thyroid clonotypes above 0.001.

Comments on this clonotype: The antigen is unknown.

Hyperthyroidism patients were newly diagnosed, had disease duration under 2 months, and were aged 18 to 65 years. Diagnoses rested on clinical symptoms, serum thyroxine and TRAb, thyroid ultrasound and orbital computed tomography. The authors obtained PBMCs from more than 9.5 ml of fresh peripheral blood. CDR3 length: 16 amino acids. Trimming stripped 3 bases from V and 6 bases from J, with 18 bases between. Per the germline V gene, CDR1 is LNHDA and CDR2 is SQIVND (reference sequence). Amplified TCR beta CDR3 regions came from RNA transcripts. The study used the HTBI primer set for a first-round RT-PCR of the TCR CDR3. TCRdb independently ran MiXCR on the multiplex PCR reads; one entry per CDR3 protein. The data show roughly 300,000 distinct CDR3 sequences, approximately 13% seen once.

This TCR was sampled from a woman aged 25 to 45 with Graves' hyperthyroidism. The specimen was blood. V gene TRBV19 combines with J gene TRBJ2-4, with a possible D match to TRBD2 (6 bases). The CDR3 DNA reads as TGTGCCAGTAGTATCCTCGTTGGCGGGATGGGAAACATTCAGTACTTC. It encodes CASSILVGGMGNIQYF.